This passage covers 17 T cell receptor beta chains from one sample sequenced in a study of Tregs in tolerant kidney transplant recipients. The data were produced by immunoSEQ multiplex PCR, yet TCRdb's version contains in-frame clones alone and is incomplete. The record lists 50,000 to 65,000 clones, of which the ten most abundant hold roughly 0.8%. The sequencing used CD4+ T cells from blood, collected before the transplant. These receptors came from a human donor who received a combined kidney and bone marrow transplant.

As concerns this clone: The DNA ends 3 residues before the CDR3 does, and the rest of the CDR3 is filled in from the germline J gene. The chain combines TRBV7-9 with TRBJ1-1, with a possible D match to TRBD1 (6 bases). Germline lookup yields CDR1 SEHNR and CDR2 FQNEAQ (reference sequence). The V gene lost 2 bases and the J gene lost 4 bases, with 11 bases spanning the gap. CDR3 size: 14 residues. CDR3 protein: CASSLTAGATEAFF. The CDR3 DNA, read in part, is TGTGCCAGCAGCTTAACGGCAGGGGCCACTGAA.

A word on this clone: The DNA ends 3 residues before the CDR3 does, and the rest of the CDR3 is filled in from the germline J gene. The chain couples TRBV5-6 to TRBJ2-7, with a weak D call TRBD1 (5 bases). Germline loops: CDR1 SGHDT, CDR2 YYEEEE. The CDR3 covers 12 residues. The V gene lost 4 bases and the J gene lost 3 bases, with 8 bases spanning the gap. Incomplete CDR3 DNA: TGTGCCAGCAGCCTGGACAACTACGAG. Its translation: CASSLDNYE. The CDR3, in full, reads CASSLDNYEQYF.

Of note for this clone: The read ends 3 residues shy of where the CDR3 ends; the end is completed using the germline J gene. J is TRBJ1-5 and V is TRBV5-1, with D possibly being TRBD1 (6 bases). CDR1 and CDR2 from the germline V gene are SGHRS and YFSETQ. V lost 5 bases and J lost 5, with 17 bases in between. CDR3 size: 15 residues. CDR3 DNA (partial): TGCGCCAGCAGTTCGGATGGACAGCCTGATCAGCCC. It codes for CASSSDGQPDQP. The CDR3 in full is CASSSDGQPDQPQHF.

Concerning this clone itself: The read ends 3 residues before the CDR3 terminus; that terminus is restored from the germline J gene. The V and J genes are TRBV20-1 and TRBJ1-2, with TRBD1 identical over 7 bases. V lost 0 bases, J lost 5 bases, and 12 bases stayed unmatched. CDR3 length equals 16 residues. From germline, CDR1 is DFQATT and CDR2 SNEGSKA (reference sequence). The CDR3 bases that were read are TGCAGTGCTAGAGATCCATTGGCAGGGGGGAGTTATGGC. Amino acids: CSARDPLAGGSYG. The whole CDR3 sequence reads CSARDPLAGGSYGYTF.

About this clone itself: The read falls 3 residues short of the CDR3 end, and the missing part is taken from the germline J gene. The chain carries TRBV10-1 and TRBJ1-5, with D unresolved. The germline V gene encodes CDR1 WNHNN and CDR2 SYGVQD (reference sequence). The CDR3 runs to 12 residues. Trimming removed 2 bases from V and 7 bases from J, with 6 bases in between. The covered CDR3 bases are TGCGCCAGCAGTGAGAGGGTCCAGCCC. Its protein product is CASSERVQP. The CDR3 in its entirety is CASSERVQPQHF.

Comments on this clone: The read gets to within 3 residues of the CDR3 end, and the germline J gene fills in the rest. The gene calls are TRBV20-1 and TRBJ1-4, with TRBD1 matching 7 bases. In germline, CDR1 is DFQATT, CDR2 SNEGSKA (reference sequence). The V segment lost 5 bases and the J segment 5 bases; nucleotides outside the gene matches: 11. This CDR3 has 15 residues. The covered CDR3 bases are TGCAGTGCTCGCAGATACAGGGGCCAAAATGAAAAA. It specifies CSARRYRGQNEK. The CDR3, in full, reads CSARRYRGQNEKLFF.

The CDR3 DNA, read in part, is TGTGCCAGCAGTGAGCAGGTTAAAGAGACC. This encodes CASSEQVKET. From start to end, the CDR3 is CASSEQVKETQYF. The chain is built from TRBV2 and TRBJ2-5; D is unclear. With the read ending 3 residues before the CDR3 end, the germline J gene is used to fill in that end. V gave up 3 bases and J gave up 3 bases, with 8 bases separating them. CDR3 length: 13 residues. Looked up from germline, CDR1 is SNHLY and CDR2 is FYNNEI.

About this clone itself: Read coverage stops 3 residues before the CDR3 terminus; the germline J gene supplies the remainder. This chain connects TRBV19 to TRBJ2-1, with 9 bases that match TRBD1. The germline V gene encodes CDR1 LNHDA and CDR2 SQIVND (reference sequence). Trimming removed 7 bases from V and 2 bases from J; junction bases left unmatched: 6. The CDR3 has 15 amino acids. Incomplete CDR3 DNA: TGTGCCAGTACGCCCGGGACAGGGCCCTACAATGAG. This encodes CASTPGTGPYNE. The full CDR3 is CASTPGTGPYNEQFF.

The CDR3 region is CASSTTNLGTQYF. Partial CDR3 DNA: TGTGCCAGTAGTACGACTAATTTGGGGACC. This chain links TRBV19 with TRBJ2-5; tentatively, D is TRBD2 (5 bases). The read falls 3 residues short of the CDR3 end, and the missing part is taken from the germline J gene. Germline V CDR1 and CDR2: LNHDA, SQIVND (reference sequence). The V end was cut by 4 bases, the J end by 7 bases, with 13 bases between. This CDR3 has 13 amino acids.

To note about this clone: The read ends 3 residues before the CDR3 terminus; that terminus is restored from the germline J gene. The chain carries TRBV19 and TRBJ1-5; no clear D gene. There are 14 residues in the CDR3. Germline CDR1 and CDR2: LNHDA and SQIVND (reference sequence). Trimming shortened V by 0 bases and J by 7 bases, and 10 bases separated the two germline ends. The DNA read from the CDR3 is TGTGCCAGTAGTATAGATCTATCGGTCCAGCCC. It yields the protein CASSIDLSVQP. The CDR3 in its entirety is CASSIDLSVQPQHF.

A note on this clone: The CDR3 is cut off 3 residues early in the read; its end comes from the germline J gene. The V call is TRBV20-1, the J call TRBJ2-7; maybe TRBD1 (7 bases). CDR1 DFQATT and CDR2 SNEGSKA come from the germline V gene (reference sequence). The length of the CDR3 is 13 residues. Trimming stripped 2 bases from V and 1 base from J, with 9 bases between. The CDR3 sequence: CSARQGGSYEQYF. The sequenced part of the CDR3 DNA is TGCAGTGCTAGACAGGGGGGTTCCTACGAG.

A remark on this clone: Coverage ceases 3 residues before the CDR3 finishes, and the germline J gene fills in the end. The chain has TRBV18 and TRBJ2-7; 9 bases are a match to TRBD1. Germline loops: CDR1 KGHSH, CDR2 LQKENI. J gave up 1 base and V 6 bases, and 7 bases lay outside the gene matches. The CDR3 length is 15 residues. The CDR3 DNA, read in part, is TGTGCCAGCTCCACAGGGACAGGGTTATCCTACGAG. Its protein product is CASSTGTGLSYE. The CDR3 as a whole reads CASSTGTGLSYEQYF.

Partial CDR3 DNA: TGTGCCAGCAGCCTGCAAGGGGTCGTAGGCACC. It encodes CASSLQGVVGT. The complete CDR3 reads CASSLQGVVGTIYF. The chain carries TRBV7-2 and TRBJ1-3; tentative D call: TRBD1 (5 bases). The observed sequence ends 3 residues before the CDR3 terminus, with the missing tail filled in from the germline J gene. Deletions cut 5 bases from V and 9 bases from J, with 17 bases between. The germline V gene has CDR1 SGHTA and CDR2 FQGNSA. The CDR3 covers 14 residues.

Comment on this clone: The read terminates 3 residues before the CDR3 end, so the remaining end is supplied by the germline J gene. The chain couples TRBV7-2 to TRBJ1-1; 7 bases align to TRBD1. The length of the CDR3 is 15 residues. V trimming: 5 bases; J trimming: 1 base; junction bases outside the gene matches: 7. CDR1 is SGHTA, CDR2 FQGNSA, per germline. CDR3 bases read: TGTGCCAGCAGCCGAATCGGGACAGCGAACACTGAA. Translating it yields CASSRIGTANTE. The entire CDR3 is CASSRIGTANTEAFF. The entire variable domain, with the rest obtained from reference TRBV7-2 and TRBJ1-1, is as follows: GAGVSQSPSNKVTEKGKDVELRCDPISGHTALYWYRQSLGQGLEFLIYFQGNSAPDKSGLPSDRFSAERTGGSVSTLTIQRTQQEDSAVYLCASSRIGTANTEAFFGQGTRLTVV.

Concerning this clone: The CDR3 is cut off 3 residues early in the read; its end comes from the germline J gene. Additional DNA sequences in this sample encode the identical CDR3. The chain carries TRBV20-1 and TRBJ2-3; no firm D call. Trimming cost V 3 bases and J 0 bases, with 4 bases left between them. Germline V gene data show CDR1 as DFQATT and CDR2 as SNEGSKA (reference sequence). The CDR3 totals 12 residues. CDR3 bases read: TGCAGTGCTAGCGGGAGCACAGATACG. This sequence encodes CSASGSTDT. The CDR3 as a whole reads CSASGSTDTQYF.

As concerns this clone: The missing CDR3 end, 3 residues past where the read stops, is filled in from the germline J gene. The chain uses TRBV7-9 and TRBJ2-1; 8 bases map to TRBD1. CDR1 and CDR2 (germline): SEHNR, FQNEAQ (reference sequence). The CDR3 totals 14 residues. The V and J ends lost 4 bases and 5 bases, in that order; junction bases with no gene match: 4. The CDR3 reads CASSSQGAHNEQFF. CDR3 bases read: TGTGCCAGCAGCTCCCAGGGGGCCCACAATGAG.

On this clone: The CDR3 goes on 3 residues after the read ends, and that part is filled in from the germline J gene. The chain has TRBV7-6 and TRBJ1-1; D may be TRBD1 (5 bases). Germline assignment: CDR1 SGHVS and CDR2 FNYEAQ. This CDR3 is 15 amino acids long. Trimming left V 1 base short and J 4 bases short, with 13 bases between. The covered CDR3 bases are TGTGCCAGCAGCTTAGGAAAAAGGGGTATCACTGAA. This codes for CASSLGKRGITE. In full, the CDR3 reads CASSLGKRGITEAFF. The full variable domain, with the rest looked up from reference TRBV7-6 and TRBJ1-1, is GAGVSQSPRYKVTKRGQDVALRCDPISGHVSLYWYRQALGQGPEFLTYFNYEAQQDKSGLPNDRFSAERPEGSISTLTIQRTEQRDSAMYRCASSLGKRGITEAFFGQGTRLTVV.